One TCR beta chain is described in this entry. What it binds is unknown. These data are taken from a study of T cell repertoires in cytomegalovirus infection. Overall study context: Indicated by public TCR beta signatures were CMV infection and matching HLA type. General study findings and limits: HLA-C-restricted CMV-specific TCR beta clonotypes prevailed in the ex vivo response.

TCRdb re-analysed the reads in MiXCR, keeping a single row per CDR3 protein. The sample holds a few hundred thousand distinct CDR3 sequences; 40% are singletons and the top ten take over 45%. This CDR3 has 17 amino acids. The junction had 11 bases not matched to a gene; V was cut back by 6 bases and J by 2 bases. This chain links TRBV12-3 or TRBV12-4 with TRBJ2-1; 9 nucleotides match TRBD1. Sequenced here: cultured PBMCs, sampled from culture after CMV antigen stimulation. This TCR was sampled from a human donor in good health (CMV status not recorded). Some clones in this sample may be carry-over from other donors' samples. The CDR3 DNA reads TGTGCCAGCAGCTTTGGGGTTTGGGACAGGGCCTACAATGAGCAGTTCTTC. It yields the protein CASSFGVWDRAYNEQFF.